Listed below are T cell receptor beta chains from one sample, sequenced in a study of patients and donors after allogeneic stem cell transplantation. TCRdb processed the RT-PCR reads anew with MiXCR; each CDR3 protein has one entry. The sample has 90,000 to 120,000 distinct CDR3 sequences, roughly 35% seen once; the top ten hold more than 25%. Specimen: blood, either unsorted or a sorted T cell fraction (not recorded which). These receptors all stem from a human donor who was either an allogeneic HSCT recipient or a stem cell or donor lymphocyte infusion donor (not recorded which). It is not recorded whose cells these are; they may come from a transplant donor. Both conserved end residues are part of each CDR3. Each record gives: clone size, D gene, CDR3 length, V gene, J gene, CDR3 DNA, CDR3 protein. D genes are given only for firm matches. Size tells how often a clone was seen (once, few, many) or the class of an expanded clone, and some rows leave it out.

size: few; D: .; length: 11; V: TRBV6-5; J: TRBJ1-1; DNA: TGTGCCAGCTTCGGGAACACTGAAGCTTTCTTT; CDR3: CASFGNTEAFF
size: many; D: .; length: 14; V: TRBV20-1; J: TRBJ1-1; DNA: TGCAGTGCTAGAAACAGGGTTTATGTTACTGAAGCTTTCTTT; CDR3: CSARNRVYVTEAFF
size: few; D: .; length: 17; V: TRBV5-5; J: TRBJ2-6; DNA: TGTGCCAGCAGCTTGGGTTCCTCCGGTAGTGGGGCCAACGTCCTGACTTTC; CDR3: CASSLGSSGSGANVLTF
size: .; D: .; length: 11; V: TRBV29-1; J: TRBJ1-1; DNA: TGCAGCGTCGACAGTAACACTGAAGCTTTCTTT; CDR3: CSVDSNTEAFF
size: .; D: .; length: 14; V: TRBV11-2; J: TRBJ1-2; DNA: TGTGCCAGCAGCCTACTACGGGGTCCCTATGGCTACACCTTC; CDR3: CASSLLRGPYGYTF
size: .; D: .; length: 11; V: TRBV20-1; J: TRBJ2-1; DNA: TGCAGTGCTATGCCGGAGGATGAGCAGTTCTTC; CDR3: CSAMPEDEQFF
size: .; D: .; length: 15; V: TRBV15; J: TRBJ2-5; DNA: TGTGCCACCAGCAGACGCAGCGAGGTCGGAGAGACCCAGTACTTC; CDR3: CATSRRSEVGETQYF
size: many; D: TRBD1; length: 16; V: TRBV7-8; J: TRBJ1-3; DNA: TGTGCCAGCAGCTACGGACAGGGGGCGCCTGGAAACACCATATATTTT; CDR3: CASSYGQGAPGNTIYF
size: .; D: TRBD1; length: 14; V: TRBV6-5; J: TRBJ1-4; DNA: TGTGCCAGCAGTTCGGACAGGGGTAATGAAAAACTGTTTTTT; CDR3: CASSSDRGNEKLFF
size: few; D: .; length: 16; V: TRBV4-3; J: TRBJ1-3; DNA: TGCGCCAGCAGCCAAGAACACTCCCACTCTGGAAACACCATATATTTT; CDR3: CASSQEHSHSGNTIYF
size: few; D: .; length: 15; V: TRBV24-1; J: TRBJ2-1; DNA: TGTGCCACCAGTGATTTTGGCTTCCCAGGGTCGGAGCAGTTCTTC; CDR3: CATSDFGFPGSEQFF
size: .; D: .; length: 14; V: TRBV7-2; J: TRBJ1-1; DNA: TGTGCCAGCACCCTTGGGAGGATGGACACTGAAGCTTTCTTT; CDR3: CASTLGRMDTEAFF
size: medium-sized; D: .; length: 11; V: TRBV29-1; J: TRBJ1-1; DNA: TGCAGCGCCGAAGACGTTACTGAAGCTTTCTTT; CDR3: CSAEDVTEAFF
size: few; D: TRBD2; length: 16; V: TRBV11-2; J: TRBJ2-5; DNA: TGTGCCAGCAGTTTCAGAGGACTAGCGGGAAAAGAGACCCAGTACTTC; CDR3: CASSFRGLAGKETQYF
size: few; D: .; length: 12; V: TRBV29-1; J: TRBJ1-2; DNA: TGCAGCGTTCCAGGGTCAAGCTATGGCTACACCTTC; CDR3: CSVPGSSYGYTF
size: .; D: .; length: 15; V: TRBV28; J: TRBJ1-5; DNA: TGTGCCAGCAGTTATCGAGGGAGTGGCAATCAGCCCCAGCATTTT; CDR3: CASSYRGSGNQPQHF